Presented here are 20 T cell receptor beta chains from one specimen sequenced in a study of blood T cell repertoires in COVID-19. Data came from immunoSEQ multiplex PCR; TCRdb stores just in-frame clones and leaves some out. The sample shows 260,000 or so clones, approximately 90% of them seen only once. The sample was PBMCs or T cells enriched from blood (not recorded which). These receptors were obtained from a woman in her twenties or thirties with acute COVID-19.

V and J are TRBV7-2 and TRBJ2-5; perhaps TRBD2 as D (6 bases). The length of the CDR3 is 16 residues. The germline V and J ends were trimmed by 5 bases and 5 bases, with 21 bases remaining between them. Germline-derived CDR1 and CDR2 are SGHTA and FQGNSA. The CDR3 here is CASSPSPLALWETQYF. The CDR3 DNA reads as TGTGCCAGCAGCCCCTCCCCGCTAGCGCTGTGGGAGACCCAGTACTTC.

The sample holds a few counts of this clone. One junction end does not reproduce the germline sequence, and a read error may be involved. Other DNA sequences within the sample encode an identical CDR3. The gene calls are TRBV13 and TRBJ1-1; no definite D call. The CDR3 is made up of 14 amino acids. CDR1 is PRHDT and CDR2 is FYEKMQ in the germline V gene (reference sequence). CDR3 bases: TGTGCCAGCAGCCTAGGCCGGGGGAACACTGAAGCTTTCTTT. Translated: CASSLGRGNTEAFF.

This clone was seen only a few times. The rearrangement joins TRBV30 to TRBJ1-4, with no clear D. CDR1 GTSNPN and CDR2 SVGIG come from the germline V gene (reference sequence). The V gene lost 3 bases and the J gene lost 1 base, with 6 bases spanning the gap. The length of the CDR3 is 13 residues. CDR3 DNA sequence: TGTGCCTGGAGCAGCGAAACTAATGAAAAACTGTTTTTT. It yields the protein CAWSSETNEKLFF.

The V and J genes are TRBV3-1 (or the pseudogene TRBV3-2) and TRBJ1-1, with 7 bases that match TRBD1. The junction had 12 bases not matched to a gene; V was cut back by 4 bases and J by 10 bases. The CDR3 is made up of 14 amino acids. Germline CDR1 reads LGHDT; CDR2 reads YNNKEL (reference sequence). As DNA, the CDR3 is TGTGCCAGCAGCCCCACACAGGGGACCGGAGTAGCTTTCTTT. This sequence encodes CASSPTQGTGVAFF.

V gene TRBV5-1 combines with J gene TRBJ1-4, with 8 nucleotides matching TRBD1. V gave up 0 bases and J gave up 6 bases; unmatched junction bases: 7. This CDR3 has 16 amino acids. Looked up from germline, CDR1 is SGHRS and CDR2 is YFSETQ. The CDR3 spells CASSLDRGGTDEKLFF. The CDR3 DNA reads TGCGCCAGCAGCTTGGACAGGGGGGGAACGGATGAAAAACTGTTTTTT.

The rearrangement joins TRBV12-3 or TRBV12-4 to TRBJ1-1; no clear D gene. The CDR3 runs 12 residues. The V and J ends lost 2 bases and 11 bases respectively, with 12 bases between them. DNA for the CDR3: TGTGCCAGCAGTTTAAAACCCCCGGAGGCTTTCTTT. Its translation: CASSLKPPEAFF.

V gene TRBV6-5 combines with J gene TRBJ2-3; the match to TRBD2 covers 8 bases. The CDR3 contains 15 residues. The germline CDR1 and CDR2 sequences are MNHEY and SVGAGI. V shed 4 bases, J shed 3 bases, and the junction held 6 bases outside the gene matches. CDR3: CASSSGTRTTDTQYF. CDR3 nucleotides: TGTGCCAGCAGTTCCGGGACTAGGACGACAGATACGCAGTATTTT.

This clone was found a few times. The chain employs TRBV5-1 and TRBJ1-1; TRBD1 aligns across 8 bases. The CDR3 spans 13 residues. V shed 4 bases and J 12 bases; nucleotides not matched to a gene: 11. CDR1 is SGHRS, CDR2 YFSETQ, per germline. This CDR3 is CASSVPNDRGTFF. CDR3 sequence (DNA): TGCGCCAGCAGCGTACCTAATGACAGGGGAACTTTCTTT.

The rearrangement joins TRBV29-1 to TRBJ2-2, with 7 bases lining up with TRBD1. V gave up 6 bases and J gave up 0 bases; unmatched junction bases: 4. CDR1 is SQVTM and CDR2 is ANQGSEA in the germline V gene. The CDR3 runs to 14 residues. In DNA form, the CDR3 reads TGCAGCGTCCGGACAGGCGCGAACACCGGGGAGCTGTTTTTT. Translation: CSVRTGANTGELFF.

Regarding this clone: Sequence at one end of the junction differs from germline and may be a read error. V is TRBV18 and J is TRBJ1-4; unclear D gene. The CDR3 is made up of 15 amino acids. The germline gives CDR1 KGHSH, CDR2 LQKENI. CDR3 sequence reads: CASSASQAGNEKLVF. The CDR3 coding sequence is TGTGCCAGCTCGGCCTCCCAGGCGGGTAATGAAAAACTGGTTTTT.

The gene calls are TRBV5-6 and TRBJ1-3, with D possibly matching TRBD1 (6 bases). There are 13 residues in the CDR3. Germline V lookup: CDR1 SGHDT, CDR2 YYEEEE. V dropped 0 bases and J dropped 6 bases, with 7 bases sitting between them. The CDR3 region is CASSLAGVNTIYF. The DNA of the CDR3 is TGTGCCAGCAGCTTGGCAGGGGTAAACACCATATATTTT.

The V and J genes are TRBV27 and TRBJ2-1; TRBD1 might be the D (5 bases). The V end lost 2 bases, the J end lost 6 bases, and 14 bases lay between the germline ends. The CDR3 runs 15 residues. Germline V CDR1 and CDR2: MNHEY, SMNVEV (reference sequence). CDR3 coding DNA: TGTGCCAGCAGTTTAGCAAGTGGTCAGGGCAATGAGCAGTTCTTC. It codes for CASSLASGQGNEQFF.

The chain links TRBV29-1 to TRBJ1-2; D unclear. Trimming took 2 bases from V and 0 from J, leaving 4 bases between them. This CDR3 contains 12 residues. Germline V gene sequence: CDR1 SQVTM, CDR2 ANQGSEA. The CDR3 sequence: CSVESANYGYTF. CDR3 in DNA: TGCAGCGTTGAATCGGCTAACTATGGCTACACCTTC.

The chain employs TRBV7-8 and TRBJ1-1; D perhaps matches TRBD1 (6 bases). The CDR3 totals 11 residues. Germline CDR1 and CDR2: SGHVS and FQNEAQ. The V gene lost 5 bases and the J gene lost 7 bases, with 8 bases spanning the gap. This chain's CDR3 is CASSQDSEAFF. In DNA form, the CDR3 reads TGTGCCAGCAGCCAGGACAGTGAAGCTTTCTTT. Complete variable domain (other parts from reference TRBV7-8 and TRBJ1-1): GAGVSQSPRYKVAKRGQDVALRCDPISGHVSLFWYQQALGQGPEFLTYFQNEAQLDKSGLPSDRFFAERPEGSVSTLKIQRTQQEDSAVYLCASSQDSEAFFGQGTRLTVV.

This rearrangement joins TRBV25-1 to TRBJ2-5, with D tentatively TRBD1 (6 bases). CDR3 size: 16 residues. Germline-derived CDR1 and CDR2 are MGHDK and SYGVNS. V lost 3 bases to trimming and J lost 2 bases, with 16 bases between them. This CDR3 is CASSDGPDRQQETQYF. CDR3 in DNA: TGTGCCAGCAGTGATGGACCGGACAGACAGCAAGAGACCCAGTACTTC.

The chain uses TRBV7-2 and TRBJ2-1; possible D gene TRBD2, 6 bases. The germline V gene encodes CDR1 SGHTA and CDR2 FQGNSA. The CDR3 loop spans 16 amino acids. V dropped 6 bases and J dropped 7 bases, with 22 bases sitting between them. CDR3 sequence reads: CASSSPSAGRTNEQFF. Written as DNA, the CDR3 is TGTGCCAGCAGTTCCCCAAGTGCAGGGAGGACGAATGAGCAGTTCTTC.

The CDR3 reads CASSDGTQQPQHF. In DNA form, the CDR3 reads TGTGCCAGCTCAGACGGGACTCAGCAGCCCCAGCATTTT. The chain carries TRBV18 and TRBJ1-5; TRBD1 might be the D (5 bases). This CDR3 contains 13 residues. Trimming shortened V by 5 bases and J by 7 bases, and 12 bases separated the two germline ends. Germline assignment: CDR1 KGHSH and CDR2 LQKENI.

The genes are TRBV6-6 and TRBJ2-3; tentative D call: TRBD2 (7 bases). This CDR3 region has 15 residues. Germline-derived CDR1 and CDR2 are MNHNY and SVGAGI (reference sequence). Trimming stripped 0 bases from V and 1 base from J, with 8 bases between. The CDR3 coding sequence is TGTGCCAGCAGTTACTCGCGGGGGCGCACAGATACGCAGTATTTT. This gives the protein CASSYSRGRTDTQYF.

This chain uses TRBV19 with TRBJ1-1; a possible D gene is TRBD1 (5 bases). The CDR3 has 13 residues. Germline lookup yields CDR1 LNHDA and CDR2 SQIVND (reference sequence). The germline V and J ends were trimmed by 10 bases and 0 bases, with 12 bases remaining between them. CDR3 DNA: TGTGCCACTCGACGACAGTTGAACACTGAAGCTTTCTTT. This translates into CATRRQLNTEAFF.

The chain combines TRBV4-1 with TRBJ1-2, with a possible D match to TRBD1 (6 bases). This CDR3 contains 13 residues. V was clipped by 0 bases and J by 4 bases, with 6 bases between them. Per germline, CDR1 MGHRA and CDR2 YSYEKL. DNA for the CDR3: TGCGCCAGCAGCCAAGAACAGGGCTATGGCTACACCTTC. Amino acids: CASSQEQGYGYTF.